These T cell receptor beta chains were read from a single sample in a study of Ad26.COV2.S vaccination and SARS-CoV-2 variants. Assay: immunoSEQ multiplex PCR; the TCRdb copy retains only in-frame clones and omits some. Among roughly 320,000 clones, about nine tenths were seen once, and the ten largest hold about 3.4%. The source material was peripheral blood, sampled in a trial of Ad26.COV2.S vaccine versus placebo. The receptors stem from a person aged 18-65 years who received the Ad26.COV2.S COVID-19 vaccine or a placebo. The CDR3 runs from the conserved cysteine through the conserved F or W. A D gene is named only where the DNA matches it firmly. Rows give clone size only sometimes, using once, few, many, or a class for an expanded clone.

CDR3 protein,CDR3 DNA,clone size,V gene,D gene,J gene
CASSHMDTGYGYTF,TGTGCCAGCAGCCACATGGATACAGGCTATGGCTACACCTTC,few,TRBV7-9,NA,TRBJ1-2
CSARDSYEQYF,TGCAGTGCTAGGGACTCCTACGAGCAGTACTTC,NA,TRBV20-1,NA,TRBJ2-7
CASSDYRGGTDSPLHF,TGTGCCAGCAGTGATTATCGTGGGGGAACCGACTCACCCCTCCACTTT,NA,TRBV2,NA,TRBJ1-6
CASSPPVGAPNEKLFF,TGTGCCAGCTCACCACCGGTGGGGGCGCCTAATGAAAAACTGTTTTTT,NA,TRBV18,NA,TRBJ1-4
CATSDDRFKNTEAFF,TGTGCCACCAGTGATGACAGGTTTAAGAACACTGAAGCTTTCTTT,NA,TRBV24-1,NA,TRBJ1-1
CASSQGGDTYEQYF,TGCGCCAGCAGCCAAGGCGGGGATACCTACGAGCAGTACTTC,NA,TRBV4-1,NA,TRBJ2-7
CAWIERGAGTDTQYF,TGTGCCTGGATCGAGCGGGGGGCTGGCACAGATACGCAGTATTTT,NA,TRBV30,TRBD2,TRBJ2-3
CASRPPGGEGSPLHF,TGTGCCAGCAGACCTCCAGGGGGCGAAGGTTCACCCCTCCACTTT,NA,TRBV6-5,TRBD1,TRBJ1-6
CASSPVGTGELFF,TGTGCCAGCAGCCCCGTGGGAACCGGGGAGCTGTTTTTT,NA,TRBV5-4,NA,TRBJ2-2
CASTRDIPSGANVLTF,TGCGCCAGCACCCGGGACATACCCTCTGGGGCCAACGTCCTGACTTTC,NA,TRBV5-1,NA,TRBJ2-6
CASSAKTVDYEQYF,TGTGCCAGCAGCGCGAAGACAGTTGACTACGAGCAGTACTTC,NA,TRBV7-6,NA,TRBJ2-7
CASSELGGVRQPQHF,TGTGCCAGCAGTGAGCTCGGAGGGGTTCGCCAGCCCCAGCATTTT,NA,TRBV4-2,NA,TRBJ1-5
CASSGTGRETQYF,TGTGCCAGCAGCGGGACAGGGAGGGAGACCCAGTACTTC,NA,TRBV11-1,TRBD1,TRBJ2-5
CATSRGLGTNTEAFF,TGTGCCACCAGCAGAGGGCTCGGCACGAACACTGAAGCTTTCTTT,NA,TRBV15,NA,TRBJ1-1
CASSSAYEQYF,TGTGCCAGCAGCTCCGCCTACGAGCAGTACTTC,NA,TRBV11-2,NA,TRBJ2-7
CASSLRTSGGAETQYF,TGTGCCAGCAGCTTGAGGACTAGCGGGGGGGCAGAGACCCAGTACTTC,NA,TRBV5-4,TRBD2,TRBJ2-5
CASSLTSGGDFSYEQYF,TGCGCCAGCAGCTTGACTAGCGGGGGTGACTTCTCCTACGAGCAGTACTTC,NA,TRBV5-1,TRBD2,TRBJ2-7
CASSLGGQGPSYEQYF,TGTGCCAGCAGCTTAGGGGGACAGGGACCCTCCTACGAGCAGTACTTC,NA,TRBV11-3,TRBD1,TRBJ2-7
CASSRAIPNTEAFF,TGTGCCAGCAGCCGGGCGATTCCGAACACTGAAGCTTTCTTT,NA,TRBV7-2,NA,TRBJ1-1
CASSSGQILEGYTF,TGTGCCAGCAGTTCCGGACAGATCTTGGAAGGCTACACCTTC,once,TRBV27,NA,TRBJ1-2
CAISDPYNEQFF,TGTGCCATCAGTGACCCCTACAATGAGCAGTTCTTC,NA,TRBV10-3,NA,TRBJ2-1
CASSLAWTGTNSPLHF,TGTGCCAGCAGCTTAGCGTGGACGGGTACTAATTCACCCCTCCACTTT,NA,TRBV7-2,NA,TRBJ1-6
CGLGTGYTF,TGTGGATTGGGAACCGGCTACACCTTC,few,TRBV19,NA,TRBJ1-2
CSVEVGSDYGYTF,TGCAGCGTTGAGGTCGGGTCTGACTATGGCTACACCTTC,NA,TRBV29-1,NA,TRBJ1-2
CASSPGRNEKLFF,TGTGCCAGCAGCCCCGGTCGGAATGAAAAACTGTTTTTT,NA,TRBV7-2,NA,TRBJ1-4
CASSEPGQGHYEQYF,TGTGCCAGCAGTGAACCGGGACAGGGCCACTACGAGCAGTACTTC,NA,TRBV6-1,TRBD1,TRBJ2-7
CASRTSGVYEQYF,TGTGCCAGCAGAACTAGCGGGGTATACGAGCAGTACTTC,NA,TRBV6-5,TRBD2,TRBJ2-7
CASSMSLATDTQYF,TGTGCCAGTAGTATGTCCCTAGCCACAGATACGCAGTATTTT,few,TRBV19,NA,TRBJ2-3
CASSRLGPNTGELFF,TGTGCCAGCAGTCGACTGGGCCCGAACACCGGGGAGCTGTTTTTT,NA,TRBV2,NA,TRBJ2-2
CATSSMPGQDEKLFF,TGTGCCACCAGCAGCATGCCGGGACAGGATGAAAAACTGTTTTTT,NA,TRBV15,TRBD1,TRBJ1-4
CASSPWAGGSYNEQFF,TGTGCCAGCAGCCCTTGGGCGGGGGGTTCCTACAATGAGCAGTTCTTC,NA,TRBV7-2,TRBD2,TRBJ2-1
CASSLESGQVAFF,TGTGCCAGCAGTTTAGAATCGGGACAGGTTGCTTTCTTT,NA,TRBV12-3/TRBV12-4,TRBD1,TRBJ1-1
CASSWRSPNTEAFF,TGTGCCAGCAGCTGGAGATCACCGAACACTGAAGCTTTCTTT,NA,TRBV7-8,NA,TRBJ1-1
CASSPGGPEPQHF,TGTGCCAGCAGCCCGGGGGGCCCAGAGCCCCAGCATTTT,NA,TRBV12-3/TRBV12-4,NA,TRBJ1-5
CASSLMSNTEAFF,TGTGCCAGCAGCTTAATGTCGAACACTGAAGCTTTCTTT,NA,TRBV7-3,NA,TRBJ1-1
CASSPGTGEIYGYTF,TGTGCCAGCAGCCCCGGGACAGGGGAGATCTATGGCTACACCTTC,NA,TRBV5-6,TRBD1,TRBJ1-2
CASSRGTSSHEQYF,TGTGCCAGCAGCCGCGGGACTAGCTCCCACGAGCAGTACTTC,NA,TRBV9,TRBD2,TRBJ2-7
CASTRDRGGEQYF,TGTGCCAGCACCCGGGACAGGGGAGGGGAGCAGTACTTC,NA,TRBV2,TRBD1,TRBJ2-7
CAISDEGGGTYEQYF,TGTGCCATCAGTGATGAAGGGGGTGGGACCTACGAGCAGTACTTC,once,TRBV10-3,NA,TRBJ2-7
CATSDHTGSGYTF,TGTGCCACCAGTGACCATACAGGGAGCGGCTACACCTTC,once,TRBV24-1,NA,TRBJ1-2
CASSLYRDRGRSMYEQYF,TGTGCCAGCTCACTCTACCGGGACAGGGGGCGTTCGATGTACGAGCAGTACTTC,NA,TRBV18,TRBD1,TRBJ2-7
CASRENLNEKLFF,TGTGCCAGCAGGGAGAATCTTAATGAAAAACTGTTTTTT,NA,TRBV2,NA,TRBJ1-4
CASSYLLAGGYNEQFF,TGTGCCAGCAGCTACCTACTAGCGGGGGGTTACAATGAGCAGTTCTTC,once,TRBV11-2,TRBD2,TRBJ2-1
CASTRDRIFVFF,TGTGCCAGCACCCGGGACCGCATTTTTGTTTTCTTT,NA,TRBV4-2,NA,TRBJ1-1
CASSTPGHNSPLHF,TGTGCCAGCAGCACACCGGGACATAATTCACCCCTCCACTTT,NA,TRBV6-5,NA,TRBJ1-6
CASTLTAYYGYTF,TGTGCCAGCACTCTGACAGCCTACTATGGCTACACCTTC,NA,TRBV6-5,NA,TRBJ1-2
CATSEGVSGRWGTDTQYF,TGTGCCACCAGTGAAGGAGTATCGGGGAGATGGGGCACAGATACGCAGTATTTT,NA,TRBV24-1,NA,TRBJ2-3
CASSSRTSGANEQYF,TGCGCCAGCAGCTCTCGGACTAGCGGGGCCAACGAGCAGTACTTC,NA,TRBV5-1,TRBD2,TRBJ2-7
CASSPRTGGSYEQYF,TGCGCCAGCAGCCCGAGGACAGGGGGTTCCTACGAGCAGTACTTC,NA,TRBV5-1,TRBD1,TRBJ2-7